These T cell receptor beta chains were read from a single sample in a study of T cells in Graves' hyperthyroidism and ophthalmopathy. TCRdb re-called the multiplex PCR reads through MiXCR, storing one row per CDR3 protein. The repertoire has about 720,000 distinct CDR3 sequences, less than 20% of them found once; the top ten carry approximately 8.4%. The specimen was blood. These receptors all stem from a man between 18 and 29 years old with Graves' hyperthyroidism. Both conserved end residues are part of each CDR3. A D gene is named only where the DNA matches it firmly. Not all rows give a size; the values are once, few, many and, for expanded clones, a class.

>TRBV7-9|-|many|TRBJ2-3
TGTGCCAGCCCCCCCCGGGACGTGAACGTAGATACGCAGTATTTT
CASPPRDVNVDTQYF
>TRBV12-5|-|few|TRBJ1-1
TGTGCTAGTGGTCCGGGGGGGGCTCGGACTGAAGCTTTCTTT
CASGPGGARTEAFF
>TRBV30|-|-|TRBJ1-6
TGTGCCTGGAGTGTACTGGGCAGGGGACCCCTCCACTTT
CAWSVLGRGPLHF
>TRBV29-1|TRBD2|-|TRBJ2-3
TGCAGCGTTATCCGACTAGCGGATAGCACAGATACGCAGTATTTT
CSVIRLADSTDTQYF
>TRBV20-1|-|-|TRBJ2-1
TGCAGTGCTAGAGTGAGCGCGAGGTCCTTGGGGAATGAGCAGCTCTTC
CSARVSARSLGNEQLF
>TRBV15|-|-|TRBJ1-3
TGTGCCACCAGCAGAGATAATGGAAACACCATATATTTT
CATSRDNGNTIYF
>TRBV11-3|-|-|TRBJ2-3
TGTGCCAGCAGCTCGTATGTTTTGGGCACAGATACGCAGTATTTT
CASSSYVLGTDTQYF
>TRBV11-2|-|-|TRBJ2-2
TGTGCCAGCAGCCGAAGGGGGGACTATTACACCGGGGAGCTGTTTTTT
CASSRRGDYYTGELFF
>TRBV5-6|-|-|TRBJ2-4
TGTGCCAGCAGCTTTCGCCCGAACCAAGCCAAAAACATTCAGTACTTC
CASSFRPNQAKNIQYF
>TRBV12-5|TRBD1|many|TRBJ2-2
TGTGCTAGTGGCCATCCCAGCAACAGGGGGCTGAACACCGGGGAGCTGTTTTTT
CASGHPSNRGLNTGELFF
>TRBV9|-|-|TRBJ1-2
TGTGCCAGCAGCGTAAAGGGGAACTATGGCTACACCTTC
CASSVKGNYGYTF
>TRBV6-1|-|few|TRBJ1-4
TGTGCCAGCAGAGAGAGTGCAACTAATGAAAAACTGTTTTTT
CASRESATNEKLFF
>TRBV4-2|-|many|TRBJ2-3
TGTGCCAGCAGCCAAGGGTGGAGGGCGGACCGCACAGATACGCAGTATTTT
CASSQGWRADRTDTQYF
>TRBV28|TRBD1|many|TRBJ1-2
TGTGCCAGCAGTCTAGACAGGGGCGCGGGCTATGGCTACACCTTC
CASSLDRGAGYGYTF
>TRBV27|-|-|TRBJ1-1
TGTGCCAGCAGTTTAAAGTTGGGCACTGAAGCTTTCTTT
CASSLKLGTEAFF
>TRBV20-1|TRBD2|many|TRBJ2-7
TGCAGTGCTAGCGGCGGGAGGTCCCACGAGCAGTACTTC
CSASGGRSHEQYF
>TRBV20-1|TRBD2|-|TRBJ2-5
TGCAGTGCTAGAGTACCGGGAGGGGTTCAGTACTTC
CSARVPGGVQYF
>TRBV19|TRBD2|few|TRBJ2-5
TGTGCCAGTAGTTCCTGGGGTCTACTAGCGGGAGATGAGACCCAGTACTTC
CASSSWGLLAGDETQYF
>TRBV7-9|TRBD2|many|TRBJ2-1
TGTGCCAGCAGCCGACCGACTAGCGGGAGGGAGAATGAGCAGTTCTTC
CASSRPTSGRENEQFF
>TRBV20-1|TRBD2|few|TRBJ2-7
TGCAGTGCTCCCACCTGGACTAGCGGGGCCTACGAGCAGTACTTC
CSAPTWTSGAYEQYF
>TRBV7-2|-|-|TRBJ2-4
TGTGCCAGCAGCTTTACACTGGCCTCCCGGAAGGACATTCAGTACTTC
CASSFTLASRKDIQYF
>TRBV28|-|-|TRBJ2-1
TGTGCCAGCACCCATATAGCCCGAAATGAGCAGTTCTTC
CASTHIARNEQFF
>TRBV6-2/TRBV6-3|TRBD2|many|TRBJ2-1
TGTGCCAGCAGTTACCCTACCGCTGGACTAGCGGACTACAATGAGCAGTTCTTC
CASSYPTAGLADYNEQFF
>TRBV6-2/TRBV6-3|-|few|TRBJ2-7
TGTGCCAGCAGTTTCGCCGCAAGATACGAGCAGTACTTC
CASSFAARYEQYF
>TRBV27|-|many|TRBJ2-3
TGTGCCAGCAGTTTACTCCCTGCCACAGATACGCAGTATTTT
CASSLLPATDTQYF
>TRBV11-3|TRBD1|few|TRBJ1-2
TGTGCCAGCAGCCGGGACAGGGCGGATGGCTACACCTTC
CASSRDRADGYTF
>TRBV29-1|-|once|TRBJ2-6
TGCAGCGTCCGTAGGGAAGGGGGCAACGTCCTGACTTTC
CSVRREGGNVLTF
>TRBV19|-|-|TRBJ2-7
TGTGCCAGTAGTATGATAGGCGGCAGCTCCTACGAGCAGTACTTC
CASSMIGGSSYEQYF
>TRBV9|-|few|TRBJ2-1
TGTGCCAGCAGCCCCTCGAGCTACTTCAATGAGCAGTTCTTC
CASSPSSYFNEQFF
>TRBV20-1|TRBD2|-|TRBJ2-1
TGCAGTGCCTCCGGGACTAGCGGGAGCCCCTCCTACGAGCAGTTCTTC
CSASGTSGSPSYEQFF
>TRBV9|TRBD2|few|TRBJ2-1
TGTGCCAGCAGCGCTCGGGCCAGCGGGAGCTCCTACAATGAGCAGTTCTTC
CASSARASGSSYNEQFF
>TRBV20-1|TRBD2|many|TRBJ2-1
TGCAGTGCCACGACTAGCGGGAGGGCTGCTGTCGATGAGCAGTTCTTC
CSATTSGRAAVDEQFF
>TRBV2|TRBD2|many|TRBJ2-7
TGTGCCAGCAGCCCGGGACTAGGGGGTTACGAGCAGTACTTC
CASSPGLGGYEQYF
>TRBV27|TRBD2|many|TRBJ2-1
TGTGCCAGCAGTCTGACTAGCGGGAAGTGGTACAATGAGCAGTTCTTC
CASSLTSGKWYNEQFF
>TRBV5-5|-|many|TRBJ2-7
TGTGCCAGCAGCTTAGGCCCAGGGAGCTCCTACGAGCAGTACTTC
CASSLGPGSSYEQYF
>TRBV28|-|many|TRBJ2-6
TGTGCCAGCAGCTTAGGAGGGGCCAACGTCCTGACTTTC
CASSLGGANVLTF
>TRBV9|-|once|TRBJ2-3
TGTGCCAGCAGCGTAGCGGGAGTCAGGGCAGATACGCAGTATTTT
CASSVAGVRADTQYF
>TRBV7-2|TRBD1|few|TRBJ1-2
TGTGCCAGCAGCATTAACAGGGGAGCCCGGAGGGGCTACACCTTC
CASSINRGARRGYTF
>TRBV5-4|-|-|TRBJ1-1
TGTGCCAGCAGTCAAAGCCCCGGGACCGTGAACACTGAAGCTTTCTTT
CASSQSPGTVNTEAFF
>TRBV12-3/TRBV12-4|TRBD1|many|TRBJ2-3
TGTGCCAGCAGCAGGGACAGAGAAGATACGCAGTATTTT
CASSRDREDTQYF
>TRBV7-3|TRBD1|-|TRBJ2-3
TGTGCCAGCAGCTTAATAAGGGGACAGACTTCTAGCACAGATACGCAGTATTTT
CASSLIRGQTSSTDTQYF
>TRBV29-1|-|-|TRBJ1-2
TGCAGCGTTGAAGTTCAGGGGACCTATGGCTACACCTTC
CSVEVQGTYGYTF
>TRBV28|TRBD2|many|TRBJ2-5
TGTGCCAGCAGCCCTACGGGACTAGCGCTAGGGGTACAAGAGACCCAGTACTTC
CASSPTGLALGVQETQYF
>TRBV14|TRBD1|few|TRBJ2-3
TGTGCCAGCAGCCCCGGATCACGGGACAGGGTGATAGATACGCAGTATTTT
CASSPGSRDRVIDTQYF
>TRBV12-3/TRBV12-4|TRBD2|many|TRBJ2-1
TGTGCCAGCAGTTTAGGGGACTACTACAATGAGCAGTTCTTC
CASSLGDYYNEQFF
>TRBV9|-|once|TRBJ2-3
TGTGCCAGCAGCCCATGGACATCCAGCACAGATACGCAGTATTTT
CASSPWTSSTDTQYF
>TRBV29-1|-|-|TRBJ1-5
TGCAGCGTTGAGGTTGGGGGTAATCAGCCCCAGCATTTT
CSVEVGGNQPQHF
>TRBV19|TRBD1|few|TRBJ1-1
TGTGCCAGTAGTATAGCTGGGACAGGGGGCAGAAACACTGAAGCTTTCTTT
CASSIAGTGGRNTEAFF
>TRBV13|TRBD2|few|TRBJ2-7
TGTGCCAGCAGCTCAGGGACTAGCGGGAGCAGGGGCCACTACGAGCAGTACTTC
CASSSGTSGSRGHYEQYF